This TCR beta chain was found in a study of CD8+CD57+ T cells in acquired aplastic anemia. Germline lookup yields CDR1 SGHTA and CDR2 FQGNSA. The J segment lost 0 bases and the V segment lost 5 bases, leaving 6 bases of the junction unmatched. The CDR3 consists of 16 residues. The template for TCR beta VDJ and CDR3 sequence profiling was genomic DNA. Using its own MiXCR run on the reads, TCRdb lists one record per CDR3 protein. The sample includes roughly 250,000 distinct CDR3 sequences, more than 45% of them seen just once. All sequencing subjects had displayed CD8+CD57+ cell expansion on flow cytometry. The blood sampling took place in patients who had so far received no therapy. General study results and limits: The study identified roughly 29 CD8+ CDR3 sequences shared by patients and controls. Statistical testing detected no significant gap in CD8+ Simpson's diversity between patients and controls.

With regard to this clonotype: Its antigen is currently unknown.

The sequenced sample was sorted CD4+, CD8+, or CD8+CD57+ T cells (not recorded which) from PBMCs. The sequence was obtained from a human donor with aplastic anemia. The J gene is TRBJ2-1, the V gene TRBV7-2; 8 bases fit TRBD1. The CDR3 nucleotides are TGTGCCAGCAGCGAGAGGACAGGGAGCTCCTACAATGAGCAGTTCTTC. Translating it yields CASSERTGSSYNEQFF.